The T cell receptor (beta chain) under discussion was sequenced for a study of cytomegalovirus exposure and HLA in healthy donors. Broader study findings: High specificity and sensitivity for cytomegalovirus status were reported for the classifier.

About this clone: Antigen: not known.

Germline values: CDR1 SQVTM, CDR2 ANQGSEA. V was trimmed by 4 bases and J by 7 bases, leaving 11 bases between them. The CDR3 is 12 residues long. The repertoire was sequenced with immunoSEQ multiplex PCR; TCRdb's copy has only in-frame clones and lacks some. The table records about 160,000 clones, 80% to 90% of them present only once. The chain links TRBV29-1 to TRBJ1-3; D uncertain. Sequencing was done on a sample of PBMCs. The source of this sequence is a woman younger than 35 in good health and CMV-seronegative. This chain's CDR3 is CSVVSGFNTIYF. CDR3 nucleotide sequence: TGCAGCGTTGTCTCGGGTTTTAACACCATATATTTT.